The 7 T cell receptor beta chains listed next were all sequenced from one sample in a study of T-cell memory formation after mild COVID-19. TCRdb re-analysed the 5' RACE reads in MiXCR, keeping a single row per CDR3 protein. The table has some 310,000 distinct CDR3 sequences, 20% to 25% seen once. Source material: PBMCs or a T cell subset sorted from them (not recorded which). Receptor source: a man aged 18 to 30 who had mild COVID-19 (a few samples of this study predate the infection). Cell type and time point are not known.

The J gene is TRBJ2-7, the V gene TRBV6-1; D unclear. This CDR3 is built from 12 residues. The V gene's germline CDR1 is MNHNS and CDR2 SASEGT. Trimming cost V 4 bases and J 2 bases, with 6 bases left between them. The CDR3, as DNA: TGTGCCAGCAGTGTTACAGCCTACGAGCAGTACTTC. It is translated as CASSVTAYEQYF.

The chain couples TRBV6-5 to TRBJ2-3, with TRBD1 as a possible D gene (5 bases). The germline V and J ends were trimmed by 8 bases and 3 bases, with 15 bases remaining between them. The germline CDR1 and CDR2 sequences are MNHEY and SVGAGI. CDR3 length: 14 amino acids. The CDR3 loop reads CASLLVRGTDTQYF. The CDR3, as DNA: TGTGCCAGCCTCCTTGTTAGGGGAACAGATACGCAGTATTTT.

The chain joins TRBV7-2 to TRBJ2-3, with D possibly TRBD2 on 6 matching bases. Trimming stripped 4 bases from V and 6 bases from J, with 14 bases between. The CDR3 length is 14 residues. Germline CDR1 SGHTA, CDR2 FQGNSA. The CDR3 loop reads CASSSEGGGDTQYF. The CDR3 DNA follows: TGTGCCAGCAGCTCCGAGGGAGGTGGCGATACGCAGTATTTT.

V is TRBV5-5 and J is TRBJ2-2; no clear D gene. The CDR3 contains 15 residues. Germline V gives CDR1 SGHKS, CDR2 YYEKEE (reference sequence). Trimming took off 0 bases at V and 3 bases at J, with 9 bases between the two ends. CDR3 sequence: CASSLDGFYTGELFF. CDR3 nucleotides: TGTGCCAGCAGCTTGGATGGGTTTTACACCGGGGAGCTGTTTTTT. The complete variable domain, with remaining parts taken from reference TRBV5-5 and TRBJ2-2, reads DAGVTQSPTHLIKTRGQQVTLRCSPISGHKSVSWYQQVLGQGPQFIFQYYEKEERGRGNFPDRFSARQFPNYSSELNVNALLLGDSALYLCASSLDGFYTGELFFGEGSRLTVL.

This clonotype was found a few times. The chain recombines TRBV5-1 with TRBJ1-2; D may be TRBD1 (5 bases). Germline CDR1 SGHRS, CDR2 YFSETQ. V dropped 3 bases and J dropped 6 bases, with 15 bases sitting between them. The CDR3 covers 14 residues. In DNA form, the CDR3 reads TGCGCCAGCAGCTACCCGGGGGGTGAACATGGCTACACCTTC. Its protein is CASSYPGGEHGYTF.

V usage is TRBV4-1 and J usage is TRBJ2-7; 12 bases are a match to TRBD2. The CDR3 contains 16 residues. Per the germline V gene, CDR1 is MGHRA and CDR2 is YSYEKL. The V gene end was trimmed by 3 bases and the J gene end by 0 bases; junction bases not matched to a gene: 3. The CDR3 region has the DNA TGCGCCAGCAGCCAGACTAGCGGGGGCCACTCCTACGAGCAGTACTTC. Translating gives CASSQTSGGHSYEQYF.

In this sample, this clonotype turned up a few times. DNA for the CDR3: TGCAGCGTTAACTCTGAGCAGTTCTTC. Its translation: CSVNSEQFF. V is TRBV29-1 and J is TRBJ2-1; no clear D. From germline, CDR1 is SQVTM and CDR2 ANQGSEA. V lost 5 bases to trimming and J lost 9 bases, with 5 bases between them. This CDR3 has 9 amino acids.